This is a list of T cell receptor beta chains from one sample in a study of radiotherapy plus CTLA-4 blockade in lung cancer. Profiled with immunoSEQ multiplex PCR; TCRdb holds only in-frame clones, not every one. This table has some 67,000 clones, approximately 79% appearing once. Specimen: peripheral blood, collected from a patient treated with radiotherapy plus ipilimumab. The source is a human donor with non-small cell lung cancer whose response to radiotherapy plus ipilimumab could not be evaluated. Some clones in this sample may be carry-over from other donors' samples. Each CDR3 is given with its conserved first and last residue. A D gene is named only where the DNA matches it firmly. The listing skips clone size in some rows; elsewhere it reads once, few, many or a size class.

CDR3aa: CATSLGSLEDTQYF
CDR3nt: TGTGCCACCTCCCTCGGATCGCTGGAGGATACGCAGTATTTT
d_gene: NA
abundance: NA
j_gene: TRBJ2-3
v_gene: TRBV6-1

CDR3aa: CASSPGTSGGPPYF
CDR3nt: TGTGCCAGCAGCCCCGGGACTAGCGGGGGGCCCCCTTACTTC
d_gene: TRBD2
abundance: NA
j_gene: TRBJ2-7
v_gene: TRBV7-9

CDR3aa: CASSSPGDGPSGANVLTF
CDR3nt: TGTGCCAGCAGCTCCCCGGGAGACGGGCCCTCTGGGGCCAACGTCCTGACTTTC
d_gene: NA
abundance: NA
j_gene: TRBJ2-6
v_gene: TRBV7-9

CDR3aa: CASSTLQGDGYTF
CDR3nt: TGTGCCAGCAGCACACTCCAGGGCGATGGCTACACCTTC
d_gene: NA
abundance: NA
j_gene: TRBJ1-2
v_gene: TRBV11-2

CDR3aa: CASRSGSQDYGYTF
CDR3nt: TGCGCCAGCAGGTCGGGGTCCCAGGACTATGGCTACACCTTC
d_gene: NA
abundance: NA
j_gene: TRBJ1-2
v_gene: TRBV5-1

CDR3aa: CASSQEGEGKGRHEKLFF
CDR3nt: TGTGCCAGCAGCCAAGAGGGGGAGGGGAAGGGGCGTCATGAAAAGCTGTTTTTT
d_gene: NA
abundance: NA
j_gene: TRBJ1-4
v_gene: TRBV4-2

CDR3aa: CASSLTRAGTGHSRGYTF
CDR3nt: TGTGCCAGCAGCCTTACTAGGGCCGGGACAGGGCATTCCCGCGGCTACACCTTC
d_gene: TRBD1
abundance: NA
j_gene: TRBJ1-2
v_gene: TRBV5-6

CDR3aa: CASSPTGGVTEAFF
CDR3nt: TGTGCCAGCAGCCCGACAGGGGGTGTGACTGAAGCTTTCTTT
d_gene: TRBD1
abundance: few
j_gene: TRBJ1-1
v_gene: TRBV5-4

CDR3aa: CASTRDQPQHF
CDR3nt: TGTGCCAGCACTCGGGATCAGCCCCAGCATTTT
d_gene: NA
abundance: few
j_gene: TRBJ1-5
v_gene: TRBV28

CDR3aa: CASSVASRRQGGDEQFF
CDR3nt: TGTGCCAGCAGCGTAGCTAGCCGGCGGCAGGGCGGGGATGAGCAGTTCTTC
d_gene: NA
abundance: once
j_gene: TRBJ2-1
v_gene: TRBV9

CDR3aa: CASSSPGGRYEQYF
CDR3nt: TGTGCCAGCAGTTCCCCGGGGGGCAGGTACGAGCAGTACTTC
d_gene: NA
abundance: NA
j_gene: TRBJ2-7
v_gene: TRBV28

CDR3aa: CASSLHQGTQPQHF
CDR3nt: TGTGCCAGCAGTTTACATCAGGGTACGCAGCCCCAGCATTTT
d_gene: NA
abundance: NA
j_gene: TRBJ1-5
v_gene: TRBV28

CDR3aa: CASSPRGHKETQYF
CDR3nt: TGTGCCAGCTCACCACGGGGACACAAAGAGACCCAGTACTTC
d_gene: NA
abundance: NA
j_gene: TRBJ2-5
v_gene: TRBV18

CDR3aa: CASSWGRRRGSYNEQFF
CDR3nt: TGTGCCAGCAGCTGGGGACGCCGGCGGGGCTCCTACAATGAGCAGTTCTTC
d_gene: NA
abundance: NA
j_gene: TRBJ2-1
v_gene: TRBV13

CDR3aa: CASSTDRTRTQYF
CDR3nt: TGTGCCAGCAGCACGGACAGGACGAGAACGCAGTATTTT
d_gene: TRBD1
abundance: NA
j_gene: TRBJ2-3
v_gene: TRBV2

CDR3aa: CASTEQGPTDTQYF
CDR3nt: TGCGCCAGCACGGAACAGGGGCCCACAGATACGCAGTATTTT
d_gene: TRBD1
abundance: NA
j_gene: TRBJ2-3
v_gene: TRBV5-1

CDR3aa: CASSYSRAPSGELFF
CDR3nt: TGTGCCAGCAGTTACTCGAGGGCCCCAAGCGGGGAGCTGTTTTTT
d_gene: NA
abundance: NA
j_gene: TRBJ2-2
v_gene: TRBV6-6

CDR3aa: CASSLEAGAQPQHF
CDR3nt: TGTGCCAGCAGCTTAGAGGCCGGAGCCCAGCCCCAGCATTTT
d_gene: NA
abundance: NA
j_gene: TRBJ1-5
v_gene: TRBV11-1

CDR3aa: CASSDRGPNQPQHF
CDR3nt: TGTGCCAGCAGTGATAGGGGGCCCAATCAGCCCCAGCATTTT
d_gene: TRBD1
abundance: NA
j_gene: TRBJ1-5
v_gene: TRBV2